One and the same sample provided the 9 T cell receptor beta chains below, sequenced in a study of metastatic and nonmetastatic thyroid tumors. Using MiXCR, TCRdb reanalyzed the PCR reads. The profile shows about 40,000 clones, about a sixth of them singletons. Not a single patient had been given any form of treatment at any point before undergoing thyroid surgery. The sequenced material came from tumor tissue. Source of these receptors: a female donor with papillary thyroid cancer or a benign thyroid nodule (not recorded which). Some clones in this sample may be carry-over from other donors' samples.

This clone was observed many times. The V gene is TRBV4-3, the J gene TRBJ1-6; 7 bases are a match to TRBD1. The length of the CDR3 is 15 residues. J gave up 7 bases and V 0 bases, and 3 bases lay outside the gene matches. Germline lookup yields CDR1 LGHNA and CDR2 YSLEER. The CDR3 loop reads CASSQDLGGNSPLHF. The CDR3 DNA sequence: TGCGCCAGCAGCCAAGACTTAGGGGGCAATTCACCCCTCCACTTT.

This clone was observed at least ten times. This rearrangement joins TRBV7-9 to TRBJ2-7; no clear D gene. V lost 2 bases, J lost 0 bases, and 8 bases lay in between. Germline V lookup: CDR1 SEHNR, CDR2 FQNEAQ (reference sequence). The CDR3 runs to 14 residues. The DNA for the CDR3 is TGTGCCAGCAGCTTACACCGAGACTCCTACGAGCAGTACTTC. It specifies CASSLHRDSYEQYF.

This chain links TRBV20-1 with TRBJ1-2, with 9 bases that match TRBD1. J gave up 7 bases and V 5 bases, and 2 bases lay outside the gene matches. Germline V gives CDR1 DFQATT, CDR2 SNEGSKA (reference sequence). The CDR3 is 11 amino acids. The CDR3 sequence: CSAEDRGGYTF. The CDR3 region has the DNA TGCAGTGCTGAGGACAGGGGTGGCTACACCTTC.

The table lists this clone with many counts. The chain links TRBV2 to TRBJ1-4; D is perhaps TRBD1 (6 bases). The CDR3 has 16 residues. The ends were cut back, 3 bases at V and 8 bases at J, with 19 bases in the middle. Looked up from germline, CDR1 is SNHLY and CDR2 is FYNNEI. CDR3 loop: CASSDSTGAREEKLFF. The CDR3 region has the DNA TGTGCCAGCAGTGATTCGACGGGGGCGCGGGAGGAAAAACTGTTTTTT.

This clone occurred many times. This sequence joins TRBV6-1 and TRBJ2-7, with 7 bases that match TRBD2. The CDR3 loop spans 15 amino acids. CDR1 and CDR2 (germline): MNHNS, SASEGT. The V segment lost 6 bases and the J segment 2 bases; nucleotides outside the gene matches: 10. This chain's CDR3 is CASRLARERAYEQYF. The CDR3 DNA reads TGTGCCAGCAGACTAGCGAGGGAGAGGGCCTACGAGCAGTACTTC.

This clone came up many times. The chain has TRBV6-2 or TRBV6-3 and TRBJ2-2; 11 nucleotides line up with TRBD1. Germline trimming cut 8 bases from V and 0 bases from J; bases unmatched to any gene: 5. Germline CDR1 reads MNHEY; CDR2 reads SVGEGT. This CDR3 is 16 amino acids long. CDR3 residues: CASSGDRGSNTGELFF. CDR3 DNA: TGTGCCAGCTCGGGGGACAGGGGGTCGAACACCGGGGAGCTGTTTTTT.

This clone was seen at least ten times. The V call is TRBV6-5, the J call TRBJ2-1; D is possibly TRBD2 (6 bases). The CDR3 consists of 13 residues. The ends were cut back, 1 base at V and 10 bases at J, with 11 bases in the middle. Germline lookup yields CDR1 MNHEY and CDR2 SVGAGI. Here the CDR3 reads CASSYLLAREQFF. The CDR3 bases are TGTGCCAGCAGTTACTTACTAGCACGCGAGCAGTTCTTC.

This sequence joins TRBV5-6 and TRBJ2-1; 8 positions match TRBD1. The CDR3 is made up of 14 amino acids. Germline CDR1 SGHDT, CDR2 YYEEEE. V lost 4 bases, J lost 7 bases, and 7 bases stayed unmatched. The CDR3 nucleotides read TGTGCCAGCAGCCAGACAGGGGTGAGGAATGAGCAGTTCTTC. Translated, it gives CASSQTGVRNEQFF.

This clone showed up many times. This rearrangement joins TRBV6-1 to TRBJ2-7; TRBD1 agrees at 9 bases. In germline, CDR1 is MNHNS, CDR2 SASEGT. V lost 6 bases to trimming and J lost 3 bases; unmatched junction nucleotides: 6. The CDR3 has 14 residues. In DNA form, the CDR3 reads TGTGCCAGCAGGACTTGGGGACAGGGCTACGAGCAGTACTTC. Its translation: CASRTWGQGYEQYF.